The 27 T cell receptor beta chains below come from one sample, sequenced in a study of blood T cell repertoires in COVID-19. Produced via immunoSEQ multiplex PCR; TCRdb's table is partial and in-frame only. The sample lists 100,000 to 120,000 clones, 81% occurring once. The sequenced sample was peripheral blood. The receptors here all came from a woman aged 70-85 years with acute or convalescent COVID-19.

There are a few counts of this clone. The chain joins TRBV6-6 to TRBJ1-1; D might be TRBD1 (6 bases). The ends were cut back, 6 bases at V and 3 bases at J, with 14 bases in the middle. Germline V gene lookup returns CDR1 MNHNY and CDR2 SVGAGI (reference sequence). The CDR3 is 14 residues long. The chain's CDR3 is CASSSLRGDTEAFF. DNA for the CDR3: TGTGCCAGCAGCTCCCTCAGGGGAGACACTGAAGCTTTCTTT.

J is TRBJ1-1 and V is TRBV13; perhaps TRBD1 as D (5 bases). Trimming pared 4 bases from V and 4 bases from J, leaving 10 bases between. CDR3 length equals 13 residues. CDR1 PRHDT and CDR2 FYEKMQ come from the germline V gene (reference sequence). For the CDR3, the DNA is TGTGCCAGCAGCTCTACAGGATTCACTGAAGCTTTCTTT. Residues: CASSSTGFTEAFF.

The CDR3 is CASSLSGGEQPQHF. In DNA form, the CDR3 reads TGTGCCAGCAGCTTATCCGGCGGTGAACAGCCCCAGCATTTT. The chain links TRBV7-8 to TRBJ1-5, with D hard to call. The CDR3 is 14 residues long. Trimming removed 2 bases at V and 7 bases at J, with 12 bases between. Germline V gene sequence: CDR1 SGHVS, CDR2 FQNEAQ.

A few counts support this clone. This chain uses TRBV9 with TRBJ2-1; TRBD2 aligns across 9 bases. V was clipped by 3 bases and J by 4 bases; unmatched bases: 5. CDR1 SGDLS and CDR2 YYNGEE come from the germline V gene. The CDR3 has 15 amino acids. In DNA form, the CDR3 reads TGTGCCAGCAGCGCCTCGGGACTAGCTTACAATGAGCAGTTCTTC. It codes for CASSASGLAYNEQFF.

This rearrangement joins TRBV2 to TRBJ1-3; 8 bases fit TRBD1. Trimming took 4 bases from V and 7 from J; bases not matched to a gene: 9. This CDR3 has 15 residues. Germline CDR1 reads SNHLY; CDR2 reads FYNNEI. The CDR3 is CASSGRGQDGNTIYF. The CDR3 DNA sequence: TGTGCCAGCAGTGGGAGGGGACAGGACGGGAACACCATATATTTT. Full variable domain (rest looked up from reference TRBV2 and TRBJ1-3): EPEVTQTPSHQVTQMGQEVILRCVPISNHLYFYWYRQILGQKVEFLVSFYNNEISEKSEIFDDQFSVERPDGSNFTLKIRSTKLEDSAMYFCASSGRGQDGNTIYFGEGSWLTVV.

This chain uses TRBV7-9 with TRBJ2-5; 10 bases are a match to TRBD1. V gave up 3 bases and J gave up 4 bases; unmatched junction bases: 5. Germline loops: CDR1 SEHNR, CDR2 FQNEAQ (reference sequence). The CDR3 contains 15 residues. This chain's CDR3 is CASSFGTGDGETQYF. CDR3 nucleotide sequence: TGTGCCAGCAGCTTCGGGACAGGGGATGGAGAGACCCAGTACTTC.

J is TRBJ1-1 and V is TRBV12-5; D unclear. The V gene's germline CDR1 is LGHNT and CDR2 FRNRAP. V lost 2 bases, J lost 6 bases, and 10 bases lay in between. This CDR3 has 13 residues. For the CDR3, the DNA is TGTGCTAGTGGTTTGTTCGGAGTATCTGAAGCTTTCTTT. Encoded protein: CASGLFGVSEAFF.

This clone was seen more than once but under ten times. The V call is TRBV5-1, the J call TRBJ1-6, with D unclear. V gave up 0 bases and J gave up 6 bases, with 7 bases separating them. The CDR3 extends over 14 amino acids. Germline V gene lookup returns CDR1 SGHRS and CDR2 YFSETQ. Here the CDR3 DNA reads TGCGCCAGCAGCTTGGTGAGCGCTAATTCACCCCTCCACTTT. Encoded protein: CASSLVSANSPLHF.

The V and J genes are TRBV5-1 and TRBJ1-1, with 7 bases fitting TRBD1. The CDR3 runs 15 residues. The germline gives CDR1 SGHRS, CDR2 YFSETQ. Unmatched junction bases numbered 2, after V lost 0 bases and J lost 0 bases. The CDR3 loop is CASSLARGMNTEAFF. CDR3 nucleotides: TGCGCCAGCAGCTTGGCCAGGGGGATGAACACTGAAGCTTTCTTT. The entire variable domain, with the rest obtained from reference TRBV5-1 and TRBJ1-1, is as follows: KAGVTQTPRYLIKTRGQQVTLSCSPISGHRSVSWYQQTPGQGLQFLFEYFSETQRNKGNFPGRFSGRQFSNSRSEMNVSTLELGDSALYLCASSLARGMNTEAFFGQGTRLTVV.

The J gene is TRBJ2-1, the V gene TRBV6-1; D perhaps matches TRBD2 (6 bases). This CDR3 is built from 16 residues. Germline CDR1 reads MNHNS; CDR2 reads SASEGT. V lost 3 bases and J 7 bases, leaving 19 bases between the germline ends. CDR3 bases: TGTGCCAGCAGTGACCTACCGGGACTCATTTTTAATGAGCAGTTCTTC. Translated: CASSDLPGLIFNEQFF.

The gene calls are TRBV19 and TRBJ2-7; D possibly corresponds to TRBD1 (6 bases). V lost 8 bases and J 6 bases, leaving 26 bases between the germline ends. This CDR3 is built from 16 residues. Germline CDR1 and CDR2: LNHDA and SQIVND (reference sequence). CDR3 in DNA: TGTGCCAGTCCCCAAAGGGGGTCGTGGGTGTCCCTCGAGCAGTACTTC. Its translation is CASPQRGSWVSLEQYF.

Note on this clone: Compared with germline, one end of the junction differs, possibly owing to a read error. The chain is built from TRBV14 and TRBJ2-1; 10 bases align to TRBD2. Germline lookup yields CDR1 SGHDN and CDR2 FVKESK. This CDR3 contains 14 residues. In DNA form, the CDR3 reads TGTGCCAGCAGCCGAGCGGGGGGGTGGAATGAGCAATTCTTC. It is translated as CASSRAGGWNEQFF.

The rearrangement links TRBV20-1 to TRBJ2-7; a weak D match, TRBD2 (6 bases). The germline gives CDR1 DFQATT, CDR2 SNEGSKA (reference sequence). V dropped 5 bases and J dropped 3 bases, with 8 bases sitting between them. The CDR3 contains 11 residues. CDR3 sequence: CSAVGGYEQYF. The CDR3 DNA reads TGCAGTGCTGTCGGGGGCTACGAGCAGTACTTC.

J is TRBJ2-7 and V is TRBV7-9, with 10 positions matching TRBD1. Trimming cost V 4 bases and J 0 bases; bases outside gene matches: 9. The CDR3 has 17 residues. Germline V gives CDR1 SEHNR, CDR2 FQNEAQ (reference sequence). CDR3 loop: CASSSRDRGHPSYEQYF. DNA for the CDR3: TGTGCCAGCAGCTCCCGGGACAGGGGCCACCCCTCCTACGAGCAGTACTTC.

This clone was recorded a few times. The V call is TRBV6-5, the J call TRBJ2-1, with 7 nucleotides matching TRBD2. Germline lookup yields CDR1 MNHEY and CDR2 SVGAGI. V shed 0 bases and J 6 bases; nucleotides not matched to a gene: 5. The CDR3 loop spans 15 amino acids. CDR3 coding DNA: TGTGCCAGCAGTTACTCGGCGGGAGCCCGCAATGAGCAGTTCTTC. This gives the protein CASSYSAGARNEQFF.

The CDR3 loop is CASTPADRGGPGAFF. As DNA, the CDR3 is TGTGCCAGTACCCCAGCTGACAGGGGAGGACCGGGAGCTTTCTTT. This chain connects TRBV3-1 (or the pseudogene TRBV3-2) to TRBJ1-1, with 8 bases aligning to TRBD1. V was pared by 9 bases and J by 10 bases, with 19 bases of the junction left unmatched. CDR3 size: 15 residues. Germline CDR1 and CDR2: LGHDT and YNNKEL (reference sequence).

The CDR3 loop is CAWSVTGTRNGANEKLFF. The CDR3 coding sequence is TGTGCCTGGAGTGTGACAGGGACCAGGAACGGAGCTAATGAAAAACTGTTTTTT. The genes are TRBV30 and TRBJ1-4; 7 bases map to TRBD1. The CDR3 extends over 18 amino acids. The trim removed 0 bases at V and 3 bases at J, leaving 13 bases unmatched. The germline CDR1 and CDR2 sequences are GTSNPN and SVGIG (reference sequence).

The chain recombines TRBV15 with TRBJ2-7; 8 nucleotides match TRBD1. Unmatched junction bases numbered 3, after V lost 5 bases and J lost 3 bases. The germline V gene encodes CDR1 LNHNV and CDR2 YYDKDF (reference sequence). The CDR3 has 13 amino acids. The CDR3 nucleotides are TGTGCCACCAGCTCCGGGACAGGCTACGAGCAGTACTTC. As protein: CATSSGTGYEQYF.

This sequence joins TRBV4-1 and TRBJ2-7; 9 positions match TRBD1. The V segment lost 0 bases and the J segment 2 bases; nucleotides outside the gene matches: 2. Germline CDR1 is MGHRA and CDR2 is YSYEKL. CDR3 length: 15 residues. CDR3: CASSQEGTGTYEQYF. The CDR3 DNA reads TGCGCCAGCAGCCAAGAAGGGACAGGGACCTACGAGCAGTACTTC.

The V and J genes are TRBV30 and TRBJ1-3, with D possibly matching TRBD1 (6 bases). Deletions cut 3 bases from V and 4 bases from J, with 13 bases between. From germline, CDR1 is GTSNPN and CDR2 SVGIG (reference sequence). The CDR3 sequence is 14 residues long. The CDR3 DNA is TGTGCCTGGAGGGGGGCTGGATCCGGAAACACCATATATTTT. It encodes CAWRGAGSGNTIYF.

This clone showed up just a few times. The junction differs from germline at one of its ends, possibly a read error. The rearrangement links TRBV6-5 to TRBJ1-5; D gene uncertain. CDR1 MNHEY and CDR2 SVGAGI come from the germline V gene. The CDR3 sequence is 14 residues long. CDR3 nucleotide sequence: TGTGCCACCAGTCAGGCATACAATTTCCAGCCCCAGCATTTT. Translation: CATSQAYNFQPQHF.

The rearrangement links TRBV11-3 to TRBJ2-2, with D maybe TRBD2 (5 bases). Germline values: CDR1 SGHNT, CDR2 YENEEA. Deletions cut 5 bases from V and 3 bases from J, with 13 bases between. CDR3 length: 15 amino acids. The CDR3 sequence is CASSPRGGDTGELFF. Here the CDR3 DNA reads TGTGCCAGCAGCCCCCGGGGTGGGGACACCGGGGAGCTGTTTTTT.

The rearrangement joins TRBV7-8 to TRBJ2-4, with 9 nucleotides matching TRBD1. The V and J ends lost 5 bases and 8 bases, in that order; junction bases with no gene match: 10. CDR3 length equals 15 residues. CDR1 and CDR2 from the germline V gene are SGHVS and FQNEAQ. As DNA, the CDR3 is TGTGCCAGCAGCAACCACAGGGGGCTCGGGGACATTCAGTACTTC. Translated: CASSNHRGLGDIQYF.

The chain uses TRBV15 and TRBJ2-2; the match to TRBD1 covers 7 bases. Germline V gene lookup returns CDR1 LNHNV and CDR2 YYDKDF (reference sequence). This CDR3 spans 15 amino acids. V trimming: 5 bases; J trimming: 4 bases; junction bases outside the gene matches: 7. This CDR3 reads CATSGRTGSTGELFF. CDR3 nucleotide sequence: TGTGCCACCAGCGGTCGGACAGGAAGCACCGGGGAGCTGTTTTTT. The complete variable domain, with remaining parts taken from reference TRBV15 and TRBJ2-2, reads DAMVIQNPRYQVTQFGKPVTLSCSQTLNHNVMYWYQQKSSQAPKLLFHYYDKDFNNEADTPDNFQSRRPNTSFCFLDIRSPGLGDTAMYLCATSGRTGSTGELFFGEGSRLTVL.

The gene calls are TRBV5-4 and TRBJ1-1, with 9 positions matching TRBD1. The CDR3 runs 14 residues. Germline trimming cut 4 bases from V and 6 bases from J; bases unmatched to any gene: 7. Per germline, CDR1 SGHNT and CDR2 YYREEE (reference sequence). The CDR3 sequence is CASSSTGGWAEAFF. CDR3 nucleotides: TGTGCCAGCAGCAGCACAGGGGGCTGGGCTGAAGCTTTCTTT.

This clone was seen only a few times. The rearrangement uses TRBV2 and TRBJ1-1; a possible D gene is TRBD1 (6 bases). The CDR3 is 15 residues long. Germline assignment: CDR1 SNHLY and CDR2 FYNNEI. V was shortened by 2 bases and J by 4 bases, with 14 bases between the two germline ends. CDR3 residues: CASSERGAGATEAFF. As DNA, the CDR3 is TGTGCCAGCAGTGAAAGAGGGGCGGGGGCCACTGAAGCTTTCTTT.

The chain links TRBV7-9 to TRBJ2-1; TRBD2 aligns across 14 bases. This CDR3 contains 15 residues. Germline V lookup: CDR1 SEHNR, CDR2 FQNEAQ (reference sequence). After removal of 11 bases from V and 7 bases from J, the junction contained 10 bases not matched to a gene. The CDR3 spells CASKAGLAGGNEQFF. CDR3 nucleotide sequence: TGTGCCTCAAAGGCCGGACTAGCGGGAGGTAATGAGCAGTTCTTC.